These T cell receptor beta chains were read from a single sample in a study of cytomegalovirus exposure and HLA in healthy donors. The method was immunoSEQ multiplex PCR; TCRdb's version includes in-frame clones alone and lacks a portion of them. This sample yields 120,000 or so clones, of which approximately 82% are seen a single time; roughly 20% belongs to the top ten. The sequenced sample was PBMCs. Source of these receptors: a man younger than 30 in good health and CMV-seropositive. Both conserved end residues are part of each CDR3. D genes are given only for firm matches. Clone size, where shown, is once, few, many, or a class for clones that have expanded.

CDR3 length: 15; clone size: NA; D gene: TRBD2; V gene: TRBV7-6; J gene: TRBJ2-1; CDR3 protein: CASSLEGLAGSEQFF; CDR3 DNA: TGTGCCAGCAGCTTAGAAGGTCTAGCGGGAAGTGAGCAGTTCTTC
CDR3 length: 14; clone size: NA; D gene: TRBD1; V gene: TRBV5-1; J gene: TRBJ1-2; CDR3 protein: CASSSGQGPYGYTF; CDR3 DNA: TGCGCCAGCAGCTCGGGACAGGGTCCCTATGGCTACACCTTC
CDR3 length: 12; clone size: once; D gene: NA; V gene: TRBV10-1; J gene: TRBJ2-1; CDR3 protein: CASAGAYNEQFF; CDR3 DNA: TGCGCCAGTGCCGGGGCCTACAATGAGCAGTTCTTC
CDR3 length: 14; clone size: once; D gene: NA; V gene: TRBV14; J gene: TRBJ1-1; CDR3 protein: CASSPKQLNTEAFF; CDR3 DNA: TGTGCCAGCAGCCCTAAACAGCTGAACACTGAAGCTTTCTTT
CDR3 length: 14; clone size: few; D gene: TRBD2; V gene: TRBV5-1; J gene: TRBJ2-5; CDR3 protein: CASNRGEGSETQYF; CDR3 DNA: TGCGCCAGCAATCGGGGGGAGGGTTCAGAGACCCAGTACTTC
CDR3 length: 15; clone size: NA; D gene: NA; V gene: TRBV7-2; J gene: TRBJ2-5; CDR3 protein: CASSLLLGVQETQYF; CDR3 DNA: TGTGCCAGCAGCTTATTACTGGGAGTCCAAGAGACCCAGTACTTC
CDR3 length: 15; clone size: NA; D gene: TRBD1; V gene: TRBV7-8; J gene: TRBJ2-5; CDR3 protein: CASSLTDRGLKTQYF; CDR3 DNA: TGTGCCAGCAGCTTAACAGACAGGGGGCTTAAGACCCAGTACTTC
CDR3 length: 13; clone size: NA; D gene: TRBD2; V gene: TRBV6-5; J gene: TRBJ2-5; CDR3 protein: CASSQTGRAAQYF; CDR3 DNA: TGTGCCAGCAGCCAAACGGGGAGGGCGGCCCAGTACTTC
CDR3 length: 16; clone size: NA; D gene: NA; V gene: TRBV6-5; J gene: TRBJ2-2; CDR3 protein: CASSYSKLGGTGELFF; CDR3 DNA: TGTGCCAGCAGTTACTCGAAGTTGGGAGGAACCGGGGAGCTGTTTTTT
CDR3 length: 17; clone size: NA; D gene: TRBD2; V gene: TRBV5-1; J gene: TRBJ2-5; CDR3 protein: CASSRGLAGGEWETQYF; CDR3 DNA: TGCGCCAGCAGCAGAGGACTAGCGGGGGGCGAGTGGGAGACCCAGTACTTC
CDR3 length: 17; clone size: NA; D gene: TRBD1; V gene: TRBV7-6; J gene: TRBJ2-7; CDR3 protein: CASSPSGTGRSSYEQYF; CDR3 DNA: TGTGCCAGCAGCCCCTCCGGGACAGGGAGGAGCTCCTACGAGCAGTACTTC
CDR3 length: 14; clone size: NA; D gene: NA; V gene: TRBV11-1; J gene: TRBJ1-6; CDR3 protein: CASSPQGYNSPLHF; CDR3 DNA: TGTGCCAGCAGCCCCCAGGGGTACAATTCACCCCTCCACTTT
CDR3 length: 15; clone size: NA; D gene: NA; V gene: TRBV4-2; J gene: TRBJ1-1; CDR3 protein: CASSQEVRLNTEAFF; CDR3 DNA: TGTGCCAGCAGCCAAGAGGTACGGTTGAACACTGAAGCTTTCTTT
CDR3 length: 15; clone size: NA; D gene: NA; V gene: TRBV5-1; J gene: TRBJ2-2; CDR3 protein: CASSFNGGQTGELFF; CDR3 DNA: TGCGCCAGCAGCTTTAACGGGGGGCAGACCGGGGAGCTGTTTTTT
CDR3 length: 12; clone size: NA; D gene: TRBD2; V gene: TRBV6-5; J gene: TRBJ2-2; CDR3 protein: CASMGGGGELFF; CDR3 DNA: TGTGCCAGCATGGGGGGGGGCGGGGAGCTGTTTTTT
CDR3 length: 13; clone size: once; D gene: NA; V gene: TRBV7-3; J gene: TRBJ2-3; CDR3 protein: CASSSGGPDTQYF; CDR3 DNA: TGTGCCAGCAGCTCAGGAGGGCCAGATACGCAGTATTTT
CDR3 length: 14; clone size: NA; D gene: TRBD1; V gene: TRBV2; J gene: TRBJ1-2; CDR3 protein: CASLPGQGVYGYTF; CDR3 DNA: TGTGCCAGCCTTCCGGGACAGGGTGTCTATGGCTACACCTTC
CDR3 length: 16; clone size: NA; D gene: NA; V gene: TRBV25-1; J gene: TRBJ1-5; CDR3 protein: CASSESRPEGTGPQHF; CDR3 DNA: TGTGCCAGCAGTGAATCCAGGCCGGAGGGGACGGGGCCCCAGCATTTT
CDR3 length: 18; clone size: NA; D gene: NA; V gene: TRBV6-4; J gene: TRBJ2-1; CDR3 protein: CASSDSKSGRPSYNEQFF; CDR3 DNA: TGTGCCAGCAGTGACTCGAAGTCAGGCCGCCCGAGTTACAATGAGCAGTTCTTC
CDR3 length: 13; clone size: once; D gene: NA; V gene: TRBV12-5; J gene: TRBJ2-5; CDR3 protein: CASRWEIEETQYF; CDR3 DNA: TGTGCTAGTCGGTGGGAGATCGAAGAGACCCAGTACTTC
CDR3 length: 13; clone size: NA; D gene: NA; V gene: TRBV5-6; J gene: TRBJ1-2; CDR3 protein: CASSSGQGYGYTF; CDR3 DNA: TGTGCCAGCAGCTCGGGACAAGGCTATGGCTACACCTTC
CDR3 length: 15; clone size: NA; D gene: NA; V gene: TRBV5-6; J gene: TRBJ1-1; CDR3 protein: CASSLVGQTYTEAFF; CDR3 DNA: TGTGCCAGCAGCTTGGTTGGACAGACTTACACTGAAGCTTTCTTT
CDR3 length: 16; clone size: NA; D gene: TRBD2; V gene: TRBV2; J gene: TRBJ2-3; CDR3 protein: CASSEGSGGAADTQYF; CDR3 DNA: TGTGCCAGCAGTGAGGGCAGCGGGGGGGCCGCAGATACGCAGTATTTT
CDR3 length: 11; clone size: NA; D gene: NA; V gene: TRBV10-3; J gene: TRBJ2-7; CDR3 protein: CAISEEHEQYF; CDR3 DNA: TGTGCCATCAGTGAGGAGCACGAGCAGTACTTC
CDR3 length: 14; clone size: NA; D gene: NA; V gene: TRBV5-4; J gene: TRBJ2-1; CDR3 protein: CASSGRHRDDEQFF; CDR3 DNA: TGTGCCAGCAGCGGCCGGCACAGGGACGATGAGCAGTTCTTC
CDR3 length: 17; clone size: NA; D gene: TRBD2; V gene: TRBV11-2; J gene: TRBJ2-3; CDR3 protein: CASSLGWTSGGRDTQYF; CDR3 DNA: TGTGCCAGCAGCTTAGGGTGGACTAGCGGGGGGAGAGATACGCAGTATTTT
CDR3 length: 14; clone size: once; D gene: TRBD1; V gene: TRBV19; J gene: TRBJ1-5; CDR3 protein: CASSPAGGNQPQHF; CDR3 DNA: TGTGCCAGTAGTCCAGCAGGGGGTAACCAGCCCCAGCATTTT
CDR3 length: 15; clone size: few; D gene: TRBD1; V gene: TRBV7-6; J gene: TRBJ1-1; CDR3 protein: CASSYAQGVPTEAFF; CDR3 DNA: TGTGCCAGCAGCTATGCACAGGGGGTTCCGACTGAAGCTTTCTTT
CDR3 length: 14; clone size: few; D gene: TRBD1; V gene: TRBV6-1; J gene: TRBJ1-1; CDR3 protein: CASPTEGGYDEAFF; CDR3 DNA: TGTGCCAGCCCCACCGAAGGGGGCTACGATGAAGCTTTCTTT
CDR3 length: 14; clone size: few; D gene: NA; V gene: TRBV28; J gene: TRBJ1-2; CDR3 protein: CASSPDGQGESYTF; CDR3 DNA: TGTGCCAGCAGTCCGGACGGGCAGGGCGAGAGCTACACCTTC
CDR3 length: 13; clone size: NA; D gene: TRBD1; V gene: TRBV6-4; J gene: TRBJ1-2; CDR3 protein: CASRETGGDGYTF; CDR3 DNA: TGTGCCAGCAGAGAAACAGGGGGGGATGGCTACACCTTC
CDR3 length: 14; clone size: NA; D gene: NA; V gene: TRBV6-5; J gene: TRBJ2-5; CDR3 protein: CASSALRSGETQYF; CDR3 DNA: TGTGCCAGCAGCGCCCTCCGGTCCGGAGAGACCCAGTACTTC
CDR3 length: 12; clone size: NA; D gene: NA; V gene: TRBV10-2; J gene: TRBJ2-5; CDR3 protein: CASSELEETQYF; CDR3 DNA: TGCGCCAGCAGTGAGTTGGAGGAGACCCAGTACTTC
CDR3 length: 15; clone size: NA; D gene: TRBD2; V gene: TRBV2; J gene: TRBJ2-2; CDR3 protein: CASSDPSGGGGELFF; CDR3 DNA: TGTGCCAGCAGTGACCCTAGCGGGGGAGGCGGGGAGCTGTTTTTT
CDR3 length: 13; clone size: NA; D gene: NA; V gene: TRBV18; J gene: TRBJ1-3; CDR3 protein: CASSLDTGNTIYF; CDR3 DNA: TGTGCCAGCTCACTTGACACCGGAAACACCATATATTTT
CDR3 length: 14; clone size: NA; D gene: NA; V gene: TRBV13; J gene: TRBJ2-5; CDR3 protein: CASSTRHGISTQYF; CDR3 DNA: TGTGCCAGCAGCACCCGCCACGGGATTTCGACCCAGTACTTC
CDR3 length: 16; clone size: few; D gene: TRBD1; V gene: TRBV4-1; J gene: TRBJ2-1; CDR3 protein: CASSQVPGGGYNEQFF; CDR3 DNA: TGCGCCAGCAGCCAAGTTCCAGGGGGCGGCTACAATGAGCAGTTCTTC
CDR3 length: 13; clone size: NA; D gene: NA; V gene: TRBV27; J gene: TRBJ2-1; CDR3 protein: CASSFGLLNEQFF; CDR3 DNA: TGTGCCAGCAGTTTCGGACTCCTCAATGAGCAGTTCTTC
CDR3 length: 13; clone size: few; D gene: NA; V gene: TRBV5-6; J gene: TRBJ2-2; CDR3 protein: CASSLDSTGELFF; CDR3 DNA: TGTGCCAGCAGCCTTGACAGCACCGGGGAGCTGTTTTTT
CDR3 length: 17; clone size: NA; D gene: NA; V gene: TRBV9; J gene: TRBJ2-5; CDR3 protein: CASSGRGGTPERETQYF; CDR3 DNA: TGTGCCAGCAGCGGAAGGGGGGGTACTCCGGAGAGGGAGACCCAGTACTTC
CDR3 length: 17; clone size: NA; D gene: TRBD2; V gene: TRBV5-4; J gene: TRBJ2-3; CDR3 protein: CASSSGGQRGAGDTQYF; CDR3 DNA: TGTGCCAGCAGCTCCGGGGGCCAGCGGGGGGCTGGCGATACGCAGTATTTT
CDR3 length: 13; clone size: NA; D gene: NA; V gene: TRBV19; J gene: TRBJ1-5; CDR3 protein: CASGAAGYQPQHF; CDR3 DNA: TGTGCCAGTGGGGCAGCGGGTTACCAGCCCCAGCATTTT